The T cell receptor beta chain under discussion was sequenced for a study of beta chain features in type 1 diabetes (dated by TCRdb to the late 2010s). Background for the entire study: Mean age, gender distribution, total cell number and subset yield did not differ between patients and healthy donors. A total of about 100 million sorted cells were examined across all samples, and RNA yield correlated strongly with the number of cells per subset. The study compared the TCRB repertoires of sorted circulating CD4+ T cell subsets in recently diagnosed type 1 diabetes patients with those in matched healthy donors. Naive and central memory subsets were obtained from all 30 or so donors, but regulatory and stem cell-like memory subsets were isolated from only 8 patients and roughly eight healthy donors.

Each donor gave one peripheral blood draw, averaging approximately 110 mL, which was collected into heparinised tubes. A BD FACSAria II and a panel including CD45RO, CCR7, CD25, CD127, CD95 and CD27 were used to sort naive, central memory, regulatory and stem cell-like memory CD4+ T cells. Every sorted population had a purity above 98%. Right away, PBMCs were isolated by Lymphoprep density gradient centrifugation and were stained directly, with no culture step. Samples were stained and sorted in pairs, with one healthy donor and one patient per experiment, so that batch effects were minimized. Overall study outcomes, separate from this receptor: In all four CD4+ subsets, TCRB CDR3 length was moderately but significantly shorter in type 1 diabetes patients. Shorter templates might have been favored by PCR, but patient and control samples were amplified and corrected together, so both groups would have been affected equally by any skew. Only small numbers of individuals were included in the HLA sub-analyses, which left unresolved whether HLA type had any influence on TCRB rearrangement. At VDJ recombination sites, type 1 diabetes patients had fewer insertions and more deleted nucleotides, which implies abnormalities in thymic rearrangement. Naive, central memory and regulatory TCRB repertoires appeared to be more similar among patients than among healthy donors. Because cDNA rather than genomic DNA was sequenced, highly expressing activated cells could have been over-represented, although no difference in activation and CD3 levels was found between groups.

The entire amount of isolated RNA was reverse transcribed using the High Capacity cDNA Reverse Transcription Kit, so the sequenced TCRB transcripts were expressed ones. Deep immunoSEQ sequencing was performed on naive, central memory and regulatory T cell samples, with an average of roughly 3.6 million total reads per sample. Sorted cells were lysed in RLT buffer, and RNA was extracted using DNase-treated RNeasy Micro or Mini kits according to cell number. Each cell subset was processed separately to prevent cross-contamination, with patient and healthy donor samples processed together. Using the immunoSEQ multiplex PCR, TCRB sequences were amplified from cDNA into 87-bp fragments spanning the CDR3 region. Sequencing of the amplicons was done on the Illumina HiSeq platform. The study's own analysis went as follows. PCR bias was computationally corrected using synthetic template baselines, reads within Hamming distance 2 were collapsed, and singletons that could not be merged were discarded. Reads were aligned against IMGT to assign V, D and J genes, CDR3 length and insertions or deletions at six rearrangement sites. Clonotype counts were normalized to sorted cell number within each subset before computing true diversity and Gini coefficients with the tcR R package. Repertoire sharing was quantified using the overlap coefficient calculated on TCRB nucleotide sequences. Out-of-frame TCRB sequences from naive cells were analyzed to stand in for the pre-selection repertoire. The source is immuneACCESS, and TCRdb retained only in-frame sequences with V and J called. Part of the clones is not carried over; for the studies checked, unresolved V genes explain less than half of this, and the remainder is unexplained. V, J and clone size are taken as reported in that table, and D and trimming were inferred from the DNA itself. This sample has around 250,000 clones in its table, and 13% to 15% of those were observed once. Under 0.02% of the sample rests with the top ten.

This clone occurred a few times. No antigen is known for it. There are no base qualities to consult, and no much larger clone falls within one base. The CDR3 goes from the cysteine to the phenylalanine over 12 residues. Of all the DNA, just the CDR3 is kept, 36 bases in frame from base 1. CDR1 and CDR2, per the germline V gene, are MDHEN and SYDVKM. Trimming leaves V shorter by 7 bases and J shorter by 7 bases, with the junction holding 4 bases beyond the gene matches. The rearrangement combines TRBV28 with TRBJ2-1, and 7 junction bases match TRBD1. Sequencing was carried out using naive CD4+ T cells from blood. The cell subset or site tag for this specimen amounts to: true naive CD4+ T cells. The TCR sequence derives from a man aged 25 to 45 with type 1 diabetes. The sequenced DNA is TGTGCCAGCAATCAGGGGGTGAATGAGCAGTTCTTC. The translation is CASNQGVNEQFF.